These T cell receptor beta chains were read from a single sample in a study of regulatory T cells in long-lasting Graves disease. TCRdb processed the multiplex PCR reads anew with MiXCR; each CDR3 protein has one entry. This sample has 600,000 to 650,000 distinct CDR3 sequences, with roughly 16% found just once. This sample also belongs to another study, concerning T cells in Graves' hyperthyroidism and ophthalmopathy.

The specimen was peripheral blood mononuclear cells (PBMCs), collected at new diagnosis, from a patient treated with antithyroid drugs. The receptor set was obtained from a woman aged 25 to 39 with Graves disease. Both conserved end residues are part of each CDR3. D genes are given only for firm matches. Only some rows state a clone size, as once, few, many or a class for expanded clones.

clone size	J gene	D gene	V gene	CDR3 DNA	CDR3 protein
many	TRBJ1-2	-	TRBV12-3/TRBV12-4	TGTGCCAGCAGTTTATCGGCAGGGCCGAGATCTCGGGATGGCTACACCTTC	CASSLSAGPRSRDGYTF
many	TRBJ1-1	-	TRBV28	TGTGCCAGCAGTGTCAGGGTTGGCAGCACTGAAGCTTTCTTT	CASSVRVGSTEAFF
-	TRBJ2-1	TRBD1	TRBV5-6	TGTGCCAGCAGCTTGGGGACAGGGGAGGTTGAGCAGTTCTTC	CASSLGTGEVEQFF
-	TRBJ1-1	TRBD1	TRBV29-1	TGCAGCGTTGAAGAGCTAACAGGGGCTGGAGCTTTCTTT	CSVEELTGAGAFF
few	TRBJ2-5	-	TRBV25-1	TGTGCCAGCAGCCCGGGACTTATAGGTGGAGAGACCCAGTACTTC	CASSPGLIGGETQYF
few	TRBJ2-7	-	TRBV10-3	TGTGCCGCCTCGTACGGAGGGGGATCCGAGCAGTACTTC	CAASYGGGSEQYF
many	TRBJ2-1	-	TRBV28	TGTGCCAGCAGTTTTAGGATAGACAATGAGCAGTTCTTC	CASSFRIDNEQFF
-	TRBJ2-3	TRBD2	TRBV20-1	TGCAGTGCCCTCCCCGGGGGGGGGACAGATACGCAGTATTTT	CSALPGGGTDTQYF
-	TRBJ2-1	TRBD2	TRBV7-2	TGTGCCAGCAGCTTAGAGGTAGCGGGAGGGATGTTCTTC	CASSLEVAGGMFF
-	TRBJ1-2	-	TRBV20-1	TGCAGTGCTACCAGCCGAGCTGCGGTCATTAACTATGGCTACACCTTC	CSATSRAAVINYGYTF
-	TRBJ1-3	-	TRBV5-1	TGCGCCAGCAGACTTGTGTCCAGCCAAGACCCCATTATCTCTGGAAACACCATATATTTT	CASRLVSSQDPIISGNTIYF
many	TRBJ2-2	-	TRBV7-2	TGTGCCAGCAGTTCCAAGGGTGAGCTCTCAACCGGGGAGCTGTTTTTT	CASSSKGELSTGELFF
-	TRBJ2-2	-	TRBV10-3	TGTGCCATCAGCCCTAGCGCCCACACCGGGGAGCTGTTTTTT	CAISPSAHTGELFF
-	TRBJ1-3	TRBD1	TRBV3-1	TGTGCCAGCAGCCAAGGACAGGGCTCTGGAAACACCATATATTTT	CASSQGQGSGNTIYF
few	TRBJ1-4	-	TRBV5-1	TGCGCCAGCAGCTTCTCTCCTGGGTCTGATAGACTGTTTTTT	CASSFSPGSDRLFF
-	TRBJ2-3	-	TRBV10-1	TGCGCCAGCAGTGAGTCGTCGGGAGCGCCTAATACGCAGTATTTT	CASSESSGAPNTQYF
-	TRBJ2-5	-	TRBV27	TGTGCCAGCTCACCACCTAACCCTCTGGAGGCCCAGTACTTC	CASSPPNPLEAQYF